The T cell receptor beta chain described here comes from a study of blood T cell repertoires in COVID-19. Profiled with immunoSEQ multiplex PCR; TCRdb holds only in-frame clones, not every one. The sample carries about 220,000 clones, 80% to 90% recorded once. CDR1 is MNHEY, CDR2 SVGAGI, per germline. Trimming took off 2 bases at V and 7 bases at J, with 5 bases between the two ends. CDR3 length: 11 residues. V usage is TRBV6-5 and J usage is TRBJ1-2; no clear D. Sample: peripheral blood. This receptor was taken from a man between 25 and 39 years old with active or convalescent COVID-19. The CDR3 DNA is TGTGCCAGCAGTTACGGTAGTGGCTACACCTTC. Its protein product is CASSYGSGYTF.